The text below deals with one T cell receptor (beta chain). This entry comes from a study of blood T cell repertoires in COVID-19. Study details: PBMCs, B-cell-depleted T cells, or T cells provided the cDNA or gDNA that made up the material.

In the authors' methods: Estimated nucleated cell counts came from reference gene primer amplification. Profiled with immunoSEQ multiplex PCR; TCRdb holds only in-frame clones, not every one. The V and J calls and clone size were taken over from that table, and D and trimming were inferred from the DNA. The sample contains approximately 80,000 clones, roughly 84% of which appear only once. The sample was peripheral blood. The TCR comes from a woman over 75 with COVID-19, enrolled during active disease.

The CDR3 loop is CASSLRLRGNIQYF. CDR3 in DNA: TGTGCCAGCAGCTTAAGGCTCAGGGGGAACATTCAGTACTTC. The rearrangement links TRBV7-2 to TRBJ2-4; 7 bases fit TRBD1. Germline V gene lookup returns CDR1 SGHTA and CDR2 FQGNSA. After removal of 2 bases from V and 7 bases from J, the junction contained 5 bases not matched to a gene. This CDR3 contains 14 residues.